This note documents a single TCR beta chain sequence. The antigen is not known. The data were taken from a study of OX40 agonist ivuxolimab in advanced cancers. Whole-study context: Dose-escalation subjects each had hepatocellular carcinoma, melanoma, renal cell or head and neck cancer.

CDR1 and CDR2 (germline): SGHVS, FQNEAQ. The V end lost 6 bases, the J end lost 0 bases, and 15 bases lay between the germline ends. The CDR3 extends over 15 amino acids. Study-wide points: Researchers report that CD8+ T cells had, on average, more expanded clones than CD4+.

Libraries were prepared by immunoSEQ multiplex PCR; TCRdb keeps only in-frame clonotypes and omits some of them. The sample has 60,000 to 80,000 clones, 81% seen once. The clonotype was recovered from an adult with an advanced solid tumor such as melanoma, head and neck, liver or kidney cancer. The genes are TRBV7-8 and TRBJ2-7, with TRBD2 as a possible D gene (6 bases). The sample here was CD4+ or CD8+ T cells sorted from blood, taken in a trial of the OX40 agonist ivuxolimab. CDR3 nucleotide sequence: TGTGCCAGCAGTTACTCCGGGACTCCCTCCTACGAGCAGTACTTC. Translating it yields CASSYSGTPSYEQYF.